This T cell receptor beta chain emerged from a study of cytomegalovirus exposure and HLA in healthy donors. Healthy bone marrow donors formed the donor group. The study ran its PCR with 60 Vbeta and 13 Jbeta primers. TCRdb's table, derived via immunoSEQ multiplex PCR, lists solely in-frame clones and lacks some. The sample lists roughly 65,000 clones; around 62% were seen once. The CDR3 sequence is 15 residues long. The V gene's germline CDR1 is MNHEY and CDR2 SVGAGI. Trimming pared 6 bases from V and 1 base from J, leaving 15 bases between. V usage is TRBV6-5 and J usage is TRBJ2-5; TRBD2 might be the D (5 bases). Sequencing was done on a sample of PBMCs. This receptor was taken from a man aged 35 to 55 in good health and CMV-seropositive. CDR3 residues: CASRSSGTLQETQYF. The CDR3 coding sequence is TGTGCCAGCAGATCCTCGGGAACCCTCCAAGAGACCCAGTACTTC.